This is a list of T cell receptor beta chains from one sample in a study of CD8 T cells in Susac syndrome. MiXCR, run by TCRdb on the immunoSEQ multiplex PCR reads, gives a single entry per CDR3 protein. The sample consists of approximately 170,000 distinct CDR3 sequences, about 90% of them appearing once. The specimen sequenced was CD4+ T cells from PBMCs. The receptors were sampled from a human donor in good health. The CDR3 runs from the conserved cysteine through the conserved F or W.

>TRBV30|TRBJ1-5
CAWSVDRGYNQPQHF
>TRBV10-1|TRBJ2-2
CASRKGDDTGELFF
>TRBV28|TRBJ2-1
CASSLTYNEQFF
>TRBV4-3|TRBJ2-3
CASSQTGYTDTQYF
>TRBV14|TRBJ2-5
CASSQEHGRDETQYF
>TRBV19|TRBJ1-5
CASSIGDYSNQPQHF
>TRBV6-1|TRBJ2-7
CASTHGTQGYEQYF
>TRBV11-2|TRBJ2-5
CASSLRDQRGTQYF
>TRBV3-1|TRBJ2-7
CASSQVGLEQYF
>TRBV13|TRBJ1-1
CASSVKLGHMNTEAFF
>TRBV7-9|TRBJ2-7
CASNSPQGEYEQYF
>TRBV7-9|TRBJ1-1
CASSLFLHTGVTEAFF
>TRBV7-2|TRBJ1-2
CASSPLREYGYTF
>TRBV14|TRBJ1-1
CASSLAGVPTEAFF
>TRBV12-2|TRBJ2-1
CASRLVPGPTISSYNEQFF
>TRBV4-3|TRBJ2-2
CASSHPQGHGELFF
>TRBV29-1|TRBJ1-4
CSVEGNGNEKLFF
>TRBV3-1|TRBJ2-7
CASSPTDSGVYEQYF
>TRBV4-3|TRBJ1-6
CASSQAGGNSRNSPLHF
>TRBV11-3|TRBJ2-7
CASSGHLQYF
>TRBV10-2|TRBJ2-1
CASRNPGHTTRNEQFF
>TRBV30|TRBJ2-5
CAWSTSGGARETQYF
>TRBV19|TRBJ2-4
CASSSQLAKNIQYF
>TRBV6-1|TRBJ1-2
CASSRWDEGRNGYTF
>TRBV28|TRBJ1-5
CASHTSGQPQHF
>TRBV7-9|TRBJ1-1
CASSFGRARGAGAEAFF
>TRBV20-1|TRBJ1-1
CSAPRGSGRTFF
>TRBV23-1|TRBJ2-5
CASSQSRQGQEETQYF